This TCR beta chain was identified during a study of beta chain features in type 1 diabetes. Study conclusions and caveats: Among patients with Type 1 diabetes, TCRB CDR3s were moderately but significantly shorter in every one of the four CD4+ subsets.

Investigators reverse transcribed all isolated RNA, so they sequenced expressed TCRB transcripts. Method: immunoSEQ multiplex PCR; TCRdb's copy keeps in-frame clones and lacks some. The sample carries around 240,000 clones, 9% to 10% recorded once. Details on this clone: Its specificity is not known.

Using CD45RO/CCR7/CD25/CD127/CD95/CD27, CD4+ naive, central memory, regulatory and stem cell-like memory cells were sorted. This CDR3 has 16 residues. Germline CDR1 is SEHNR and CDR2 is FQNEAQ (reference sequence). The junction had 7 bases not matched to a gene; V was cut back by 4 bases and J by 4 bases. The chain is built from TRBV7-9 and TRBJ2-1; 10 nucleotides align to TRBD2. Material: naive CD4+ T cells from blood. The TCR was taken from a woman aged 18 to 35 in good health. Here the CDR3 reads CASSSYGTSEYNEQFF. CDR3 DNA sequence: TGTGCCAGCAGCTCCTACGGGACTAGCGAGTACAATGAGCAGTTCTTC.